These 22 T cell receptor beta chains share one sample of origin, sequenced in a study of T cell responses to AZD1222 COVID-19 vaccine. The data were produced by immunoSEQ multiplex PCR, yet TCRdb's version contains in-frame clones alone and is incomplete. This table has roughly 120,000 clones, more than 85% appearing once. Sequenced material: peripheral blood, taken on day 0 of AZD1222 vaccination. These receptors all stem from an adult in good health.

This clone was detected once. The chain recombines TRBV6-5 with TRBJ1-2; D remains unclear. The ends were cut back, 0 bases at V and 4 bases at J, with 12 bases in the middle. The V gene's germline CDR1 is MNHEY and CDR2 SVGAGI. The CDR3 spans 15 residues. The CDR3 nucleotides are TGTGCCAGCAGTTACTCCGGGTCTTTAGCCTATGGCTACACCTTC. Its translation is CASSYSGSLAYGYTF.

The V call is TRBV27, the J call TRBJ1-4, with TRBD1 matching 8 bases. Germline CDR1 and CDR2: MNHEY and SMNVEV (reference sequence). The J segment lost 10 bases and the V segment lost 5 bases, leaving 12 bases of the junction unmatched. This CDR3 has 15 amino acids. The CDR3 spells CASSPDRTGSAKLFF. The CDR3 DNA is TGTGCCAGCAGTCCCGACCGGACAGGGTCAGCAAAACTGTTTTTT. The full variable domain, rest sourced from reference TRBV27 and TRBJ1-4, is EAQVTQNPRYLITVTGKKLTVTCSQNMNHEYMSWYRQDPGLGLRQIYYSMNVEVTDKGDVPEGYKVSRKEKRNFPLILESPSPNQTSLYFCASSPDRTGSAKLFFGSGTQLSVL.

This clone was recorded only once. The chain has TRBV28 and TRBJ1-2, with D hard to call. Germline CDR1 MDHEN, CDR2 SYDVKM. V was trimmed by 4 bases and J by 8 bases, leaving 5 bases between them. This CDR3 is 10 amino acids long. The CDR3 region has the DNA TGTGCCAGCAGTTCGGGGGGCTACACCTTC. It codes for CASSSGGYTF.

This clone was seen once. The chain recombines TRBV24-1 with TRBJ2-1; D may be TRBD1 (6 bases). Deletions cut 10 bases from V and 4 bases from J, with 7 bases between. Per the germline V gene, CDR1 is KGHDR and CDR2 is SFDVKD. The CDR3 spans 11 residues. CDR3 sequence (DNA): TGTGCCACACAGGGATACAATGAGCAGTTCTTC. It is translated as CATQGYNEQFF.

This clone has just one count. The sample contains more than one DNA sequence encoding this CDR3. The CDR3 sequence is CASSLGPSSYNEQFF. Here the CDR3 DNA reads TGTGCCAGCAGTTTGGGGCCCAGCTCCTACAATGAGCAGTTCTTC. This chain connects TRBV7-3 to TRBJ2-1; D might be TRBD1 (5 bases). This CDR3 comprises 15 residues. V was shortened by 6 bases and J by 0 bases, with 12 bases between the two germline ends. CDR1 is SGHTA and CDR2 is FQGTGA in the germline V gene.

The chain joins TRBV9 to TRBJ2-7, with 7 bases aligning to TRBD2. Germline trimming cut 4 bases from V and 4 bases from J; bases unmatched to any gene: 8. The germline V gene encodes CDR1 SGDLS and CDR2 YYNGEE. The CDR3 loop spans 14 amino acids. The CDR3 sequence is CASSHGLDVYEQYF. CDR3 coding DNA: TGTGCCAGCAGCCACGGACTAGATGTTTACGAGCAGTACTTC.

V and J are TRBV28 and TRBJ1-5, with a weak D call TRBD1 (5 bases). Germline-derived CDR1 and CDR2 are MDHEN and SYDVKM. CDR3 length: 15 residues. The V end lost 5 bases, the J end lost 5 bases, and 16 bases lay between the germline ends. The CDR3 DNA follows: TGTGCCAGCAGTCTCGGGACCCTCCTTGATCAGCCCCAGCATTTT. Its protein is CASSLGTLLDQPQHF.

The CDR3 DNA sequence: TGTGCCAGTACCCCCGGGGGGGTTGACGAGCAGTACTTC. It specifies CASTPGGVDEQYF. V usage is TRBV19 and J usage is TRBJ2-7; the match to TRBD2 covers 8 bases. The germline V gene has CDR1 LNHDA and CDR2 SQIVND (reference sequence). V lost 7 bases, J lost 5 bases, and 7 bases stayed unmatched. This CDR3 region has 13 residues.

In nucleotides, the CDR3 is TGTGCCAGCAGTTTCGGACAGGGGCGAGAAGCTTTCTTT. As protein: CASSFGQGREAFF. The gene calls are TRBV12-3 or TRBV12-4 and TRBJ1-1, with TRBD1 identical over 9 bases. Trimming took 3 bases from V and 8 from J; bases not matched to a gene: 4. The length of the CDR3 is 13 residues.

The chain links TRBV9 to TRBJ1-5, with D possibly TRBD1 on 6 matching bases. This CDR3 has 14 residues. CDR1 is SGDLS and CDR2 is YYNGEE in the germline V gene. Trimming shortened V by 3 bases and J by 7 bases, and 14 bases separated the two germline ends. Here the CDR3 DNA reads TGTGCCAGCAGCGAGGGGGAGGGAGGGCAGCCCCAGCATTTT. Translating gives CASSEGEGGQPQHF.

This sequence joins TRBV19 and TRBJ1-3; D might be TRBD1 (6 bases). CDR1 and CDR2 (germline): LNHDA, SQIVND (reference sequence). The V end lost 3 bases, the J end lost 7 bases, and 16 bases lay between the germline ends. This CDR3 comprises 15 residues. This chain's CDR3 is CASSISYPGANTIYF. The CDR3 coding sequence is TGTGCCAGTAGTATCTCTTATCCGGGGGCGAACACCATATATTTT.

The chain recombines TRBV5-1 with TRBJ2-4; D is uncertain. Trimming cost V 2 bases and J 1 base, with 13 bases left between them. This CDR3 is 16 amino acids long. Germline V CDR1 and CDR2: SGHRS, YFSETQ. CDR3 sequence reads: CASSLQPDKAKNIQYF. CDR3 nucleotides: TGCGCCAGCAGCTTACAACCTGATAAGGCCAAAAACATTCAGTACTTC.

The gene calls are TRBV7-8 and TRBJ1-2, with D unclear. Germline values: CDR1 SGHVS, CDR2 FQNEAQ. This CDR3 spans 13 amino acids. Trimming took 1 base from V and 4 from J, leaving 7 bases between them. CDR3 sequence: CASSLDAAYGYTF. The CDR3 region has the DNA TGTGCCAGCAGCTTAGATGCGGCCTATGGCTACACCTTC.

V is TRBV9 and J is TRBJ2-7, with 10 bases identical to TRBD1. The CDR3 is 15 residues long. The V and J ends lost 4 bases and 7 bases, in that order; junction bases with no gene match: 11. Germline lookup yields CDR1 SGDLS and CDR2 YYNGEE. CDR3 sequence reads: CASSPRDRGLGEQYF. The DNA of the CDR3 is TGTGCCAGCAGCCCCCGGGACAGGGGCTTGGGAGAGCAGTACTTC. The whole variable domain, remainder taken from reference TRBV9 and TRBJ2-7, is DSGVTQTPKHLITATGQRVTLRCSPRSGDLSVYWYQQSLDQGLQFLIQYYNGEERAKGNILERFSAQQFPDLHSELNLSSLELGDSALYFCASSPRDRGLGEQYFGPGTRLTVT.

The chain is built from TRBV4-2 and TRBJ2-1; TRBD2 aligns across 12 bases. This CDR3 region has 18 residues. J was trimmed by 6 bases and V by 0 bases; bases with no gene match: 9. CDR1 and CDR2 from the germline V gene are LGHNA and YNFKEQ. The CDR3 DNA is TGTGCCAGCAGCCAAGAGCTCCTGACTAGCGGGAGTAGCAATGAGCAGTTCTTC. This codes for CASSQELLTSGSSNEQFF.

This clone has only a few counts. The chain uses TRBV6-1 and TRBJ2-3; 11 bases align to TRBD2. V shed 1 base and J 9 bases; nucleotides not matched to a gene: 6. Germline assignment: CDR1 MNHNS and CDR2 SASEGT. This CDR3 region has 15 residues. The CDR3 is CASSEEASGGRTQYF. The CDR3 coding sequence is TGTGCCAGCAGTGAAGAGGCTAGCGGGGGGAGGACGCAGTATTTT.

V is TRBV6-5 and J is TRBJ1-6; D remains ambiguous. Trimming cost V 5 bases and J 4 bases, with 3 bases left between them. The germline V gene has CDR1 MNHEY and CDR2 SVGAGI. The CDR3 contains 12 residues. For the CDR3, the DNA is TGTGCCAGCAGTATTTATAATTCACCCCTCCACTTT. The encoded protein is CASSIYNSPLHF.

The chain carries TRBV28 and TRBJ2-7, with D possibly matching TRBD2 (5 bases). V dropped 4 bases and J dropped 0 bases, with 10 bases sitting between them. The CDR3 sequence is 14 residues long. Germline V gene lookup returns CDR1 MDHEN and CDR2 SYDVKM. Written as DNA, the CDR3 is TGTGCCAGCAGTTGGCGGGCCGTCTCCTACGAGCAGTACTTC. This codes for CASSWRAVSYEQYF.

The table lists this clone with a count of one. CDR3 in amino acids: CASGRSSNYGYTF. CDR3 coding DNA: TGTGCCAGCGGTCGGAGTTCAAACTATGGCTACACCTTC. The chain couples TRBV7-9 to TRBJ1-2; D remains unclear. Trimming removed 8 bases at V and 2 bases at J, with 12 bases between. Germline lookup yields CDR1 SEHNR and CDR2 FQNEAQ (reference sequence). The CDR3 is 13 residues long.

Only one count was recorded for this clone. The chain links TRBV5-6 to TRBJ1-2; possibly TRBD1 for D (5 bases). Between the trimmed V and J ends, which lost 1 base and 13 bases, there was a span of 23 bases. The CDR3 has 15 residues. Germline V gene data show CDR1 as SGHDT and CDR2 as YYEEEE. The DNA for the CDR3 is TGTGCCAGCAGCTTGAATTTCTTAGGGGAGTACCGGTGCACCTTC. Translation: CASSLNFLGEYRCTF. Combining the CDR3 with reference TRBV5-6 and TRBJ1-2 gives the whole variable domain DAGVTQSPTHLIKTRGQQVTLRCSPKSGHDTVSWYQQALGQGPQFIFQYYEEEERQRGNFPDRFSGHQFPNYSSELNVNALLLGDSALYLCASSLNFLGEYRCTFGSGTRLTVV.

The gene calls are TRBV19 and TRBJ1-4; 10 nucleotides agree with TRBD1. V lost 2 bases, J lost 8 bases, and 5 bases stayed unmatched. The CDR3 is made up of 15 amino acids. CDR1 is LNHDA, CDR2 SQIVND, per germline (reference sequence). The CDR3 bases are TGTGCCAGTAGTATACTCCGGGACAGGGGCGAAAAACTGTTTTTT. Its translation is CASSILRDRGEKLFF.

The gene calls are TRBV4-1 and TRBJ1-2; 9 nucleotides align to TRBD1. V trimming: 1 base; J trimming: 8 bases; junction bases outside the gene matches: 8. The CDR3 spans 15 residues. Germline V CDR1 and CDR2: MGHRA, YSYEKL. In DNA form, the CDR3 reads TGCGCCAGCAGCCAAGTTATGGACAGGGGTGGCGGCTACACCTTC. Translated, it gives CASSQVMDRGGGYTF.